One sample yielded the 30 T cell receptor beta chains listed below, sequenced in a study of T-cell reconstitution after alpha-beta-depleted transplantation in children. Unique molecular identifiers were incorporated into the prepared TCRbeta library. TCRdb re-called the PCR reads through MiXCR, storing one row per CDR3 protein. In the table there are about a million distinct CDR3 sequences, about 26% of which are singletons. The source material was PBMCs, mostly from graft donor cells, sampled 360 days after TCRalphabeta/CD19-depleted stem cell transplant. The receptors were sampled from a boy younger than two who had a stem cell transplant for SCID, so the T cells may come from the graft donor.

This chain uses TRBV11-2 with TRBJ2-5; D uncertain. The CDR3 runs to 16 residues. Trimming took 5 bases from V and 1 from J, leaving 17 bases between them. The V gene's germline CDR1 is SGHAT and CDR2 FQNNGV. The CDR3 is CASSPRQRAGQETQYF. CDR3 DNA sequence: TGTGCCAGCAGCCCCCGTCAAAGGGCTGGCCAAGAGACCCAGTACTTC.

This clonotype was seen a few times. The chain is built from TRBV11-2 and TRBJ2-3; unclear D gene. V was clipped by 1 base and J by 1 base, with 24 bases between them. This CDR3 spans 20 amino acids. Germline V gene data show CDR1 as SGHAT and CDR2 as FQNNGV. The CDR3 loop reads CASSLGFPLDTYSGTDTQYF. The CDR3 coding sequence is TGTGCCAGCAGCTTAGGATTTCCCCTAGATACATATTCCGGCACAGATACGCAGTATTTT.

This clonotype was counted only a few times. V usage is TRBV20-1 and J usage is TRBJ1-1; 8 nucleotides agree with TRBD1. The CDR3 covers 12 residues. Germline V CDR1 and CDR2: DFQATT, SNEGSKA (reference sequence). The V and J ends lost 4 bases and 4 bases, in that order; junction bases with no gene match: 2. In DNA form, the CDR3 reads TGCAGTGCTACAACAGGGGGCACTGAAGCTTTCTTT. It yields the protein CSATTGGTEAFF.

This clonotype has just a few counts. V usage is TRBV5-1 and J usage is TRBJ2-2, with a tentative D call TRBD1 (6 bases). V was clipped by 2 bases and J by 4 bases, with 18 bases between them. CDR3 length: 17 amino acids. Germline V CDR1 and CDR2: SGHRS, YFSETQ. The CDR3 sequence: CASSFKATGLGTGELFF. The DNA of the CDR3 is TGCGCCAGCAGCTTCAAAGCCACAGGGTTGGGCACCGGGGAGCTGTTTTTT.

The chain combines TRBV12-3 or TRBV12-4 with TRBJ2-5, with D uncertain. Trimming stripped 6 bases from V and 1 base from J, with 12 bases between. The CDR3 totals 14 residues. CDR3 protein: CASSFLDFQETQYF. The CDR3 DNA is TGTGCCAGCAGCTTTTTAGACTTCCAAGAGACCCAGTACTTC.

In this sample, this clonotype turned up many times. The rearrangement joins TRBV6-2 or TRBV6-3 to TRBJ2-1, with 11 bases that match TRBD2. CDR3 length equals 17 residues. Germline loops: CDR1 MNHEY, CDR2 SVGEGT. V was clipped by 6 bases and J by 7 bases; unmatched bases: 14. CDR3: CASSLTLWASGGNEQFF. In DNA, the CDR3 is TGTGCCAGCAGCCTTACCCTGTGGGCTAGCGGGGGGAATGAGCAGTTCTTC.

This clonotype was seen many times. CDR3 bases: TGTGCCAGCAGCTTCAGAGGGGCGGGGTCTGAAGCTTTCTTT. Its protein is CASSFRGAGSEAFF. The J gene is TRBJ1-1, the V gene TRBV9; weak D call: TRBD1 (5 bases). The CDR3 runs 14 residues. V lost 4 bases and J lost 6, with 16 bases in between. CDR1 is SGDLS, CDR2 YYNGEE, per germline. Variable domain in full (rest from reference TRBV9 and TRBJ1-1): DSGVTQTPKHLITATGQRVTLRCSPRSGDLSVYWYQQSLDQGLQFLIQYYNGEERAKGNILERFSAQQFPDLHSELNLSSLELGDSALYFCASSFRGAGSEAFFGQGTRLTVV.

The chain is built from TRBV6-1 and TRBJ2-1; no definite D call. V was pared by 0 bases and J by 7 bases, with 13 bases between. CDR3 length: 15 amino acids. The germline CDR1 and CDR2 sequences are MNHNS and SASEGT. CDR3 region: CASSEAPGTPNEQFF. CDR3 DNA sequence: TGTGCCAGCAGTGAAGCCCCGGGTACGCCTAATGAGCAGTTCTTC.

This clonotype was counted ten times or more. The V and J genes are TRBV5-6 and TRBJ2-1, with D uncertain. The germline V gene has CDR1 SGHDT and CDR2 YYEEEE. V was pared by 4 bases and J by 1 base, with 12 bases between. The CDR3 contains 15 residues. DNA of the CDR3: TGTGCCAGCAGCATTATACGAGGATCCTACAATGAGCAGTTCTTC. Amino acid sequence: CASSIIRGSYNEQFF.

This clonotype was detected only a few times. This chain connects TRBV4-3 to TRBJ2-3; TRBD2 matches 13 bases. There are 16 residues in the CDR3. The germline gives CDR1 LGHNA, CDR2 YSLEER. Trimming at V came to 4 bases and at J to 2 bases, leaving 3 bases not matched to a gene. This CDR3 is CASSRLAGGFTDTQYF. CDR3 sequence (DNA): TGCGCCAGCAGCCGACTAGCGGGGGGCTTCACAGATACGCAGTATTTT.

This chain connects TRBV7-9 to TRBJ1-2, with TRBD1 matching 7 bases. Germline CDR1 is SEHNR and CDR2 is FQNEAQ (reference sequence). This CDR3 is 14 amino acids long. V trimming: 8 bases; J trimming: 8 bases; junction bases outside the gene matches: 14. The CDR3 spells CASQGGRAPRGYTF. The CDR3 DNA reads TGTGCCAGCCAGGGGGGGCGAGCCCCCAGGGGCTACACCTTC.

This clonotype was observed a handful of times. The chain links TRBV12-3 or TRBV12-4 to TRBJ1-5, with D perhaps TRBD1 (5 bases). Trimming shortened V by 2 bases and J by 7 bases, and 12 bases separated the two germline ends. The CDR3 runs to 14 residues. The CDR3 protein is CASSLSGGMQPQHF. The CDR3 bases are TGTGCCAGCAGTTTATCCGGGGGGATGCAGCCCCAGCATTTT.

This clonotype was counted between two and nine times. The CDR3 DNA reads as TGTGCCAGCAGCTTAGCGGACAGGTGGGGGGAGACCCAGTACTTC. Translating it yields CASSLADRWGETQYF. J is TRBJ2-5 and V is TRBV7-9; TRBD1 agrees at 7 bases. CDR3 length: 15 amino acids. V was pared by 0 bases and J by 5 bases, with 6 bases of the junction left unmatched. The V gene's germline CDR1 is SEHNR and CDR2 FQNEAQ (reference sequence).

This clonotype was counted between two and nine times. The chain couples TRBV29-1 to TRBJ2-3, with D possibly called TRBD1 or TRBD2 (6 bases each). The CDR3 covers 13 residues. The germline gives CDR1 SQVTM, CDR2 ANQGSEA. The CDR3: CKSGGLGTDTQYF. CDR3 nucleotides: TGCAAAAGTGGGGGGCTGGGCACAGATACGCAGTATTTT.

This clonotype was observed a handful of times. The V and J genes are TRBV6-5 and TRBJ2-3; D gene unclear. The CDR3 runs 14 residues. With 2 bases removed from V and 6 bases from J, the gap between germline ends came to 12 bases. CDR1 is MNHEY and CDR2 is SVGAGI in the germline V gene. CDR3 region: CASSYLLSSDTQYF. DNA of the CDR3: TGTGCCAGCAGTTACCTCCTGAGCTCCGATACGCAGTATTTT.

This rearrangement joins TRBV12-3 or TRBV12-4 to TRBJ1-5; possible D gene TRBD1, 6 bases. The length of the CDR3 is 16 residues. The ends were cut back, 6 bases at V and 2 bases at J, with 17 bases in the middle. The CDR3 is CASSITGTFGNQPQHF. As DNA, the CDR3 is TGTGCCAGCAGCATCACCGGGACATTCGGCAATCAGCCCCAGCATTTT.

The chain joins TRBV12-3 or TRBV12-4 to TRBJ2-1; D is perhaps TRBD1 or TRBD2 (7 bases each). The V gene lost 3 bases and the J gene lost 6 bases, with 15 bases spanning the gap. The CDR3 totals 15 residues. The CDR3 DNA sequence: TGTGCCAGCAGTTTCCCGCAGGGGGGGGTCAATGAGCAGTTCTTC. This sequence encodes CASSFPQGGVNEQFF.

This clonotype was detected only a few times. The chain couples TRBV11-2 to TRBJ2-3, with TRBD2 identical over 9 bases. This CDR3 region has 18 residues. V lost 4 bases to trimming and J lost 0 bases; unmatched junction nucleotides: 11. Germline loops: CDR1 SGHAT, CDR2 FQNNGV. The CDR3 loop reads CASSSWMASGTSTDTQYF. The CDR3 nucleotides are TGTGCCAGCAGCTCCTGGATGGCTAGCGGGACTAGCACAGATACGCAGTATTTT.

CDR3 in amino acids: CASRPRQALNTEAFF. As DNA, the CDR3 is TGTGCCAGCAGACCAAGACAGGCGTTGAACACTGAAGCTTTCTTT. The genes are TRBV12-3 or TRBV12-4 and TRBJ1-1; D might be TRBD1 (6 bases). V was pared by 6 bases and J by 0 bases, with 14 bases between. The CDR3 has 15 residues.

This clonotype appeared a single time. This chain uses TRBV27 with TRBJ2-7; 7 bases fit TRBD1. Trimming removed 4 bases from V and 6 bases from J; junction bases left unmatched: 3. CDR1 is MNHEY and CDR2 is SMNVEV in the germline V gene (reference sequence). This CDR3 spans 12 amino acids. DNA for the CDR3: TGTGCCAGCAGTTCGGCAGGGGGCGAGCAGTACTTC. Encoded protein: CASSSAGGEQYF.

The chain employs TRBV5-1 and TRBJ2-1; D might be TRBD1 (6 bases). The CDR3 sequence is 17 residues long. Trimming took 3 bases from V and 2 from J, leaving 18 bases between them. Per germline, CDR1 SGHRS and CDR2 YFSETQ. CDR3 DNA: TGCGCCAGCAGCTGGGACATCACAGATCTGGCCTACAATGAGCAGTTCTTC. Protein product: CASSWDITDLAYNEQFF.

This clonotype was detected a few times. The CDR3 loop is CASSPRAEQYF. In DNA form, the CDR3 reads TGTGCCAGCAGTCCACGGGCAGAGCAGTACTTC. The chain combines TRBV28 with TRBJ2-7, with no clear D. Germline loops: CDR1 MDHEN, CDR2 SYDVKM. The CDR3 is 11 amino acids. Trimming stripped 5 bases from V and 7 bases from J, with 9 bases between.

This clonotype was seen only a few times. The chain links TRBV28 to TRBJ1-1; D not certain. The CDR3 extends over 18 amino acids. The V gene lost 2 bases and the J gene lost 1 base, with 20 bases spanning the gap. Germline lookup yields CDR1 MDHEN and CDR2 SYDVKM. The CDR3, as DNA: TGTGCCAGCAGTTTACGGGCGCTGGTCCGTACTGCGAACACTGAAGCTTTCTTT. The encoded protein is CASSLRALVRTANTEAFF.

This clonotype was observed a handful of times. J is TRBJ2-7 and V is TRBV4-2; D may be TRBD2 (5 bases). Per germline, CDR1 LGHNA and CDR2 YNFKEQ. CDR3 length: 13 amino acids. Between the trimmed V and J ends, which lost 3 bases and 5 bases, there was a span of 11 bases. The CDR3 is CASSHELVDEQYF. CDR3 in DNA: TGTGCCAGCAGCCATGAACTAGTTGACGAGCAGTACTTC.

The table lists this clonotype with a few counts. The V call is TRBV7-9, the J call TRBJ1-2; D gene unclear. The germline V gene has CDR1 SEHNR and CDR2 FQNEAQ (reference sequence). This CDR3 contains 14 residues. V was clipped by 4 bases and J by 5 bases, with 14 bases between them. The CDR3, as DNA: TGTGCCAGCAGCTCACTTAGGGTTGGGTATGGCTACACCTTC. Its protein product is CASSSLRVGYGYTF.

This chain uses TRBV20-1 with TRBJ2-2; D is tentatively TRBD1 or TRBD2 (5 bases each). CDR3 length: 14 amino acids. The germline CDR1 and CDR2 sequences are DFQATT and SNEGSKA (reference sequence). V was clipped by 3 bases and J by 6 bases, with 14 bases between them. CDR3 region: CSARRGSRPGELFF. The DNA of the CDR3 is TGCAGTGCTAGGAGGGGTAGTCGCCCCGGGGAGCTGTTTTTT.

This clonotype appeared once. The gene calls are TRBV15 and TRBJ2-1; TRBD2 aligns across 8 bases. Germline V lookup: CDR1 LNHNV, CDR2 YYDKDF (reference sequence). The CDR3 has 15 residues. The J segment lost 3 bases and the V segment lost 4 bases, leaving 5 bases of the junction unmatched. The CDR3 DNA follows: TGTGCCACCAGCAAACAGCGGGGGAACTACAATGAGCAGTTCTTC. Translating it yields CATSKQRGNYNEQFF.

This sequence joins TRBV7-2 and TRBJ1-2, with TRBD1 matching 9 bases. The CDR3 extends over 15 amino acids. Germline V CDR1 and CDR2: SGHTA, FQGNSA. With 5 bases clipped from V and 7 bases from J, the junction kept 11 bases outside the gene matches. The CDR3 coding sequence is TGTGCCAGCAGCCCTCACGGGACAGGGTCGGGTGGCTACACCTTC. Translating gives CASSPHGTGSGGYTF.

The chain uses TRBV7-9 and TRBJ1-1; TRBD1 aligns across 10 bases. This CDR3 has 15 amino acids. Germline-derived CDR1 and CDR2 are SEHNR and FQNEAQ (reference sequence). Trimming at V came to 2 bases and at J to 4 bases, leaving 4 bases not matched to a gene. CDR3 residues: CASSLTRDRGTEAFF. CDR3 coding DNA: TGTGCCAGCAGCTTAACGCGGGACAGGGGCACTGAAGCTTTCTTT.

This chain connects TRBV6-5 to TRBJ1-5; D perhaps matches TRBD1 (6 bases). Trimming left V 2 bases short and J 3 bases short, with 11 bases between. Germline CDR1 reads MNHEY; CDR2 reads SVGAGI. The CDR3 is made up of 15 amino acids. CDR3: CASSYDRRHNQPQHF. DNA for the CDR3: TGTGCCAGCAGTTACGACAGGAGGCACAATCAGCCCCAGCATTTT.